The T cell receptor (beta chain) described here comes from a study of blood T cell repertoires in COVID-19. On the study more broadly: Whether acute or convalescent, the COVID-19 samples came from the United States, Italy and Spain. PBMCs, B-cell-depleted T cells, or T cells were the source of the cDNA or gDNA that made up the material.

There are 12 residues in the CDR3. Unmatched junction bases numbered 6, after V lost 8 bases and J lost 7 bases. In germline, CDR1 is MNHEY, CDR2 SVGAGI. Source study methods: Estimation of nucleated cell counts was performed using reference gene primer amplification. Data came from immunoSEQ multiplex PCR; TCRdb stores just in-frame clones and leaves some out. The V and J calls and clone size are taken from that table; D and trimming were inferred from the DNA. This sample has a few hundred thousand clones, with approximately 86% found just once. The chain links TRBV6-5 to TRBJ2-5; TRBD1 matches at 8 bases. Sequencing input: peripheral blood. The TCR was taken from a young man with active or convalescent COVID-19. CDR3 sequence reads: CASGPGGWTQYF. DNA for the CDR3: TGTGCCAGCGGTCCAGGGGGCTGGACCCAGTACTTC.